This T cell receptor (beta chain) was sequenced during a study of shared clonotypes between healthy human individuals (dated by TCRdb to 2020 to 2021). Concerning the study at large: The cohort comprised two women and a few men aged 18 to 49 years. To estimate repertoire size and how much clonotypes are shared between individuals, the study performed deep sequencing of blood TCR repertoires from a few healthy adults. To increase sequencing depth and limit assay-specific biases, different laboratories used diverse techniques to prepare libraries and sequence TCR repertoires. Between about 0.8 and 9 billion PBMCs per donor were obtained by leukapheresis. Overall results and qualifications from the work: Pairwise subsampling led to the expectation that sequencing depth would affect the degree of clonotype sharing among donors. Sampling was limited to blood, and TCR repertoires in tissue likely differ from TCR repertoires in blood. The genetic and exposure-history diversity represented was limited by the small number of donors.

Using the deep immunoSEQ assay, TCR CDR3 regions were amplified from genomic DNA by multiplex PCR. For each cell subset, the extracted genomic DNA was distributed evenly across all wells of several immunoSEQ 96-well plates, and each plate served as one replicate. For unsorted PBMC, 250 to 350 ng of genomic DNA, equivalent to 30,000 to 35,000 T cell genomes, went into each replicate PCR. Genomic DNA from unsorted PBMC was sequenced over ten immunoSEQ deep assay plates. Purified libraries were measured with a Qubit 3.0 fluorometer, size-checked on a Bioanalyzer 2100, and measured again with the KAPA Library Quantification kit. Each immunoSEQ 96-well plate was sequenced on its own single-read 150-cycle Illumina NextSeq 550 flow cell. Under the source paper's analysis protocol: The immunoSEQ output contained only junctional sequences without quality scores, so filtering could not match that applied to full-length reads. Sequences were annotated with PyIR, a Python wrapper for IgBLAST v1.9, and V/J genes and CDR3 were assigned using IMGT germline references. Any read was removed if the V/J assignment was weak (E-value above 1e-6), the CDR3 was missing, or the read contained stop codons, out-of-frame junctions, or ambiguous translated residues. V3J clonotypes were defined as sequences sharing the same inferred V gene, J gene, and CDR3 amino acid sequence. Percentage overlap between repertoires was computed as shared unique clonotypes divided by the size of the smaller repertoire. RTK rarefaction, the Chao1 estimator, and Recon v2.1 estimates of unobserved clonotypes were used to assess repertoire richness. TCRdb holds this immuneACCESS table with in-frame rearrangements only. Some clones are missing; in checked studies, unresolved V genes explain under half, and the rest has no known cause. The V and J calls and clone size were taken over from that table, and D and trimming were inferred from the DNA. This sample lists about 560,000 clones; around 80% were detected once. The ten most abundant clones make up more than 10% of the sample.

The donors were healthy, HIV-negative adults who had no recently reported acute infections or vaccinations. Every donor was a Caucasian adult living in Nashville, Tennessee, USA. In the unsorted samples, roughly 90 million PBMCs were counted, and genomic DNA was extracted using the QIAamp DNA Blood Mini kit. After blood collection by leukapheresis, PBMCs were isolated using Ficoll-Histopaque density gradient centrifugation and then cryopreserved in the vapor phase of liquid nitrogen. Notes on this clone: Which antigen it targets is not known. Base-call qualities are not available, and no considerably larger clone is one nucleotide away. Other DNA sequences in this specimen translate into the identical CDR3.

At the junction V is shortened by 0 bases and J by 3 bases, with 6 bases in between. The CDR3 sequence holds 13 residues, the cysteine and phenylalanine included. The only DNA kept is the CDR3, 39 bases in frame from the first base. As encoded in the germline V gene, CDR1 is LGHNA while CDR2 is YSLEER. This TCR was sampled from a woman in her forties in good health. Some clones in this sample may be carry-over from other donors' samples. The rearranged segments are TRBV4-3 and TRBJ2-7; TRBD2 could be the D gene, as 5 bases match. Sequencing was carried out using PBMCs. The CDR3 loop reads CASSQDRGYEQYF. The nucleotide sequence is TGCGCCAGCAGCCAAGATCGGGGCTACGAGCAGTACTTC.